Each of the 17 T cell receptor beta chains below was sequenced from the same sample in a study of monozygotic twins with inflammatory bowel disease (dated by TCRdb to about 2019). Receptor libraries were prepared by 5' RACE. The sequencer was an Illumina HiSeq 2500. With the reads reprocessed by TCRdb, a single entry stands for each CDR3 protein sequence and no DNA is reported. The table of this sample itemizes around 230,000 distinct CDR3 sequences. The ten most abundant clones make up approximately 1.6% of the sample. Sequencing input: blood. The receptor source for this set is a human donor with ulcerative colitis or Crohn's disease, or a healthy co-twin of an affected twin (not recorded which).

The chain employs TRBV6-2 or TRBV6-3 and TRBJ2-1; checking the TCRdb D call of TRBD2 is not possible without DNA. This CDR3 contains 15 residues. Looked up from germline, CDR1 is MNHEY and CDR2 is SVGEGT. Here the CDR3 reads CASINLAGGTFEQFF.

The J gene is TRBJ2-5, the V gene TRBV12-3 or TRBV12-4; the D gene TCRdb calls, TRBD2, cannot be checked with no DNA. This CDR3 has 13 residues. The CDR3 sequence: CASSGLDGETQYF.

The J gene is TRBJ1-6, the V gene TRBV5-1; the TCRdb D gene call, TRBD1, has no DNA to confirm it. The CDR3 runs to 15 residues. From germline, CDR1 is SGHRS and CDR2 YFSETQ. This CDR3 is CASSLEAGGYSPLHF. The full variable domain, its missing parts supplied by reference TRBV5-1 and TRBJ1-6, is KAGVTQTPRYLIKTRGQQVTLSCSPISGHRSVSWYQQTPGQGLQFLFEYFSETQRNKGNFPGRFSGRQFSNSRSEMNVSTLELGDSALYLCASSLEAGGYSPLHFGNGTRLTVT.

J is TRBJ1-2 and V is TRBV5-4; TCRdb's D gene call, TRBD1, goes unchecked for lack of DNA. CDR1 is SGHNT and CDR2 is YYREEE in the germline V gene (reference sequence). The CDR3 loop spans 17 amino acids. The CDR3 loop reads CASSFDPDRGLRYGYTF.

The CDR3 sequence: CASSKSRGQGYEKLFF. The chain carries TRBV6-1 and TRBJ1-4; TCRdb lists TRBD1, though no DNA is available to test this call. This CDR3 comprises 16 residues. The germline V gene has CDR1 MNHNS and CDR2 SASEGT.

The J gene is TRBJ2-3, the V gene TRBV12-3 or TRBV12-4; the TCRdb D gene call, TRBD1, has no DNA to confirm it. This CDR3 comprises 16 residues. The CDR3 spells CASSTPGQAFGDTQYF.

This chain joins TRBV12-3 or TRBV12-4 and TRBJ1-5; the D gene TCRdb calls, TRBD1, cannot be checked with no DNA. The CDR3 contains 14 residues. CDR3 amino acids: CASRPGTGGSPQHF.

V and J are TRBV2 and TRBJ1-3. The CDR3 totals 14 residues. Germline lookup yields CDR1 SNHLY and CDR2 FYNNEI. CDR3 in amino acids: CASSRAVAGNTIYF.

V and J are TRBV7-9 and TRBJ1-3; TCRdb's D call, TRBD1, is unchecked because there is no DNA. The germline V gene has CDR1 SEHNR and CDR2 FQNEAQ (reference sequence). This CDR3 has 16 amino acids. CDR3 amino acids: CASSSGQTSSGNTIYF.

The gene calls are TRBV12-3 or TRBV12-4 and TRBJ1-2; without DNA, the TCRdb call of TRBD1 cannot be checked. The CDR3 is 17 residues long. CDR3 amino acids: CASSLLRWGDPAQGYTF.

The genes are TRBV6-1 and TRBJ1-4; TCRdb picks TRBD1, but there is no DNA to check that call. Germline V gene lookup returns CDR1 MNHNS and CDR2 SASEGT. This CDR3 is 15 amino acids long. The CDR3: CASSPGLSNNEKLFF.

The chain couples TRBV5-1 to TRBJ1-1. The CDR3 spans 12 residues. Germline V CDR1 and CDR2: SGHRS, YFSETQ. The CDR3 spells CASSGSGLEAFF.

The chain has TRBV10-3 and TRBJ2-1; with no DNA, the TCRdb D assignment of TRBD2 cannot be verified. This CDR3 spans 14 amino acids. Germline assignment: CDR1 ENHRY and CDR2 SYGVKD. The CDR3 protein is CAISPGLIGNEQFF.

V and J are TRBV7-9 and TRBJ1-1; there is no DNA to check the TCRdb D call of TRBD1. CDR3 size: 16 residues. CDR1 and CDR2 from the germline V gene are SEHNR and FQNEAQ (reference sequence). The CDR3: CASSSRTVSMNTEAFF.

The J gene is TRBJ2-7, the V gene TRBV6-5; TCRdb picks TRBD2, but there is no DNA to check that call. The CDR3 length is 14 residues. Germline CDR1 reads MNHEY; CDR2 reads SVGAGI. This chain's CDR3 is CASSYYGGSYEQYF.

J is TRBJ2-5 and V is TRBV5-1. The CDR3 totals 15 residues. Germline V gene sequence: CDR1 SGHRS, CDR2 YFSETQ. CDR3 sequence reads: CASSPGRGKGETQYF.

This sequence joins TRBV4-2 and TRBJ2-5; TCRdb indicates TRBD1, and absent DNA this call remains unverified. The CDR3 totals 15 residues. Germline V gene sequence: CDR1 LGHNA, CDR2 YNFKEQ. CDR3 amino acids: CASSQAGTSQETQYF.